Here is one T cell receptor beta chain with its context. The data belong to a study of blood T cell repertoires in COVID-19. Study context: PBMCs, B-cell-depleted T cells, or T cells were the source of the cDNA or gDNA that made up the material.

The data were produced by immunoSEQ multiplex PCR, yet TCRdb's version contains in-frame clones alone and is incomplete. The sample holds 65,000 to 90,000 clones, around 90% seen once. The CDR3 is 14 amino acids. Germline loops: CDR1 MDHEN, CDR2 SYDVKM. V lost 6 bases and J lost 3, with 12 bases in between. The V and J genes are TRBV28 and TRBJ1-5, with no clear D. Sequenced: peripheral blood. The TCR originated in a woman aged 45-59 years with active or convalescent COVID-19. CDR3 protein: CASSPDFDNQPQHF. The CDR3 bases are TGTGCCAGCAGCCCGGACTTCGACAATCAGCCCCAGCATTTT.